The TCR beta chain under discussion was sequenced for a study of glioma-infiltrating T cells after dendritic cell vaccination. Findings and caveats of the study: Few patients contributed both blood and tumor specimens.

The primer mix had 60 V beta and 13 J beta primers. Produced via immunoSEQ multiplex PCR; TCRdb's table is partial and in-frame only. The profile shows over 90,000 clones, 80% of them singletons. Indicated time point: after dendritic cell vaccination, including at tumor progression/relapse. Selection required adequate fresh-frozen tumor tissue plus more than two years' survival data. Points on this clone: The antigen is unknown.

Germline V gene lookup returns CDR1 SGHRS and CDR2 YFSETQ. The V end was cut by 7 bases, the J end by 1 base, with 14 bases between. There are 14 residues in the CDR3. The sequencing here drew on blood, taken after dendritic cell vaccination. The TCR sequence derives from a human donor with glioblastoma. The chain joins TRBV5-1 to TRBJ1-1, with D perhaps matching TRBD1 (5 bases). CDR3 amino acids: CASGVGLTNTEAFF. For the CDR3, the DNA is TGCGCCAGCGGGGTGGGACTCACGAACACTGAAGCTTTCTTT.